The 30 T cell receptor beta chains listed next were all sequenced from one sample in a study of OX40 agonist ivuxolimab in advanced cancers. Data came from immunoSEQ multiplex PCR; TCRdb stores just in-frame clones and leaves some out. The sample records roughly 76,000 clones, more than 85% being singletons. The input for sequencing was CD4+ or CD8+ T cells sorted from blood, taken in a trial of the OX40 agonist ivuxolimab. The receptors were sampled from an adult with an advanced solid tumor such as melanoma, head and neck, liver or kidney cancer.

The chain carries TRBV5-8 and TRBJ2-5; D call uncertain. CDR3 length: 15 residues. CDR1 and CDR2 (germline): SGHTS, YDEGEE. V shed 4 bases and J shed 0 bases, with 13 bases lying between them. CDR3 loop: CASSPGAKHQETQYF. In DNA, the CDR3 is TGTGCCAGCAGCCCTGGAGCTAAACACCAAGAGACCCAGTACTTC.

The chain uses TRBV7-2 and TRBJ2-3; the D gene could be TRBD1 or TRBD2 (7 bases each). V lost 7 bases and J 0 bases, leaving 20 bases between the germline ends. Germline loops: CDR1 SGHTA, CDR2 FQGNSA. The CDR3 length is 17 residues. The CDR3 DNA reads as TGTGCCAGCACCCGAGGGGGCGGAGCGGGGAGCACAGATACGCAGTATTTT. Protein product: CASTRGGGAGSTDTQYF.

The chain couples TRBV7-8 to TRBJ2-1; 9 bases are a match to TRBD2. This CDR3 region has 17 residues. V trimming: 6 bases; J trimming: 4 bases; junction bases outside the gene matches: 13. Germline loops: CDR1 SGHVS, CDR2 FQNEAQ. DNA of the CDR3: TGTGCCAGCAGTCCTGGACTAGCGCCGATTGTTTACAATGAGCAGTTCTTC. Residues: CASSPGLAPIVYNEQFF.

The genes are TRBV10-1 and TRBJ2-7; D is unresolved. V was cut by 4 bases and J by 4 bases, with 14 bases left in between. Germline-derived CDR1 and CDR2 are WNHNN and SYGVQD (reference sequence). The CDR3 is 14 residues long. In DNA form, the CDR3 reads TGCGCCAGCAGTGCTTCTGCCTACGGGTACGAGCAGTACTTC. Protein: CASSASAYGYEQYF.

V and J are TRBV20-1 and TRBJ2-7; no clear D. Germline lookup yields CDR1 DFQATT and CDR2 SNEGSKA (reference sequence). The CDR3 is made up of 10 amino acids. V was cut by 3 bases and J by 5 bases, with 5 bases left in between. This CDR3 is CSASGDEQYF. The DNA of the CDR3 is TGCAGTGCTAGTGGGGACGAGCAGTACTTC.

The rearrangement uses TRBV6-5 and TRBJ1-4; the match to TRBD1 covers 8 bases. The CDR3 totals 15 residues. The J segment lost 8 bases and the V segment lost 0 bases, leaving 5 bases of the junction unmatched. CDR1 and CDR2 (germline): MNHEY, SVGAGI. CDR3 in DNA: TGTGCCAGCAGTTACTCGACAGGGGAGAAGGAAAAACTGTTTTTT. Translating gives CASSYSTGEKEKLFF.

J is TRBJ2-2 and V is TRBV5-1; D is possibly TRBD1 (5 bases). Trimming removed 4 bases from V and 0 bases from J, with 13 bases in between. Germline lookup yields CDR1 SGHRS and CDR2 YFSETQ. This CDR3 has 16 amino acids. As DNA, the CDR3 is TGCGCCAGCAGCCAAGGACATACCTCGAACACCGGGGAGCTGTTTTTT. This encodes CASSQGHTSNTGELFF. Based on the CDR3 plus reference TRBV5-1 and TRBJ2-2, the full variable domain is KAGVTQTPRYLIKTRGQQVTLSCSPISGHRSVSWYQQTPGQGLQFLFEYFSETQRNKGNFPGRFSGRQFSNSRSEMNVSTLELGDSALYLCASSQGHTSNTGELFFGEGSRLTVL.

This chain joins TRBV19 and TRBJ2-5; D not resolved. Germline CDR1 LNHDA, CDR2 SQIVND (reference sequence). V was clipped by 5 bases and J by 4 bases, with 14 bases between them. The CDR3 sequence is 14 residues long. CDR3 sequence reads: CASSPLGPGETQYF. The CDR3 coding sequence is TGTGCCAGTAGTCCCTTAGGGCCGGGAGAGACCCAGTACTTC.

This chain uses TRBV21-1 with TRBJ1-5. TRBV21-1 has pseudogene status. The CDR3 has 14 residues. The CDR3 region has the DNA TGTGCCAGCAGCAATCAAAGGAGCAATCAGCCCCAGCATTTT. Translation gives CASSNQRSNQPQHF.

J is TRBJ1-1 and V is TRBV6-1, with D uncertain. The CDR3 is 12 residues long. V was pared by 7 bases and J by 0 bases, with 6 bases between. The germline V gene encodes CDR1 MNHNS and CDR2 SASEGT. CDR3 region: CASTLLNTEAFF. CDR3 nucleotide sequence: TGTGCCAGCACGCTTTTGAACACTGAAGCTTTCTTT.

V and J are TRBV5-1 and TRBJ2-2; TRBD2 matches at 12 bases. The length of the CDR3 is 17 residues. V dropped 2 bases and J dropped 2; count of bases not matched to a gene: 4. Germline CDR1 SGHRS, CDR2 YFSETQ. The CDR3 DNA reads TGCGCCAGCAGCTTTGCTAGCGGGAGGGCCAACACCGGGGAGCTGTTTTTT. Residues: CASSFASGRANTGELFF.

The rearrangement links TRBV19 to TRBJ2-1, with 14 bases matching TRBD2. With 5 bases clipped from V and 8 bases from J, the junction kept 8 bases outside the gene matches. This CDR3 comprises 16 residues. Germline V gives CDR1 LNHDA, CDR2 SQIVND (reference sequence). The CDR3 coding sequence is TGTGCCAGTAGTGCCAGACTAGCGGGAGGGCCGGATGAGCAGTTCTTC. Its protein product is CASSARLAGGPDEQFF.

The gene calls are TRBV30 and TRBJ1-5; D is ambiguous. Germline V lookup: CDR1 GTSNPN, CDR2 SVGIG (reference sequence). The V end lost 2 bases, the J end lost 0 bases, and 8 bases lay between the germline ends. CDR3 size: 14 residues. CDR3 sequence (DNA): TGTGCCTGGAGTAGCGGACCTAGCAATCAGCCCCAGCATTTT. It yields the protein CAWSSGPSNQPQHF.

This sequence joins TRBV7-2 and TRBJ2-1, with D hard to call. The CDR3 runs 15 residues. Germline V gene lookup returns CDR1 SGHTA and CDR2 FQGNSA. The V gene lost 0 bases and the J gene lost 2 bases, with 8 bases spanning the gap. The CDR3 protein is CASSLAGSAYNEQFF. The CDR3 DNA reads TGTGCCAGCAGCTTAGCCGGGTCCGCCTACAATGAGCAGTTCTTC.

The V and J genes are TRBV10-3 and TRBJ1-1, with D uncertain. From germline, CDR1 is ENHRY and CDR2 SYGVKD. Trimming stripped 3 bases from V and 1 base from J, with 12 bases between. The CDR3 spans 15 residues. The CDR3 loop reads CAISDSVLRNTEAFF. The CDR3 DNA is TGTGCCATCAGTGACTCGGTCCTACGGAACACTGAAGCTTTCTTT.

The CDR3 reads CAISEGRYNEQFF. The CDR3 nucleotides are TGTGCCATCAGTGAGGGAAGATACAATGAGCAGTTCTTC. This sequence joins TRBV10-3 and TRBJ2-1; D gene ambiguous. CDR1 and CDR2 (germline): ENHRY, SYGVKD. This CDR3 contains 13 residues. V was cut by 2 bases and J by 4 bases, with 6 bases left in between.

This sequence joins TRBV7-6 and TRBJ1-1; the match to TRBD1 covers 8 bases. CDR1 is SGHVS and CDR2 is FNYEAQ in the germline V gene. V was clipped by 5 bases and J by 5 bases; unmatched bases: 4. The CDR3 contains 13 residues. CDR3 protein: CASSRTGRTEAFF. The CDR3 DNA follows: TGTGCCAGCAGCCGGACAGGGAGAACTGAAGCTTTCTTT.

This clone was recorded once. The chain has TRBV19 and TRBJ2-7, with 8 positions matching TRBD1. J lost 11 bases, V lost 3 bases, and 12 bases had no gene match. The CDR3 runs 14 residues. Germline CDR1 is LNHDA and CDR2 is SQIVND (reference sequence). The CDR3 nucleotides are TGTGCCAGTAGTATCGGCAGGGGGCCCGGCGGGGAGTACTTC. This encodes CASSIGRGPGGEYF.

The chain joins TRBV18 to TRBJ2-1; D ambiguous. From germline, CDR1 is KGHSH and CDR2 LQKENI. The V gene lost 3 bases and the J gene lost 8 bases, with 14 bases spanning the gap. CDR3 length equals 14 residues. The CDR3 bases are TGTGCCAGCTCACCTAATGTTCCATCGGATGAGCAGTTCTTC. Its translation: CASSPNVPSDEQFF.

The V call is TRBV6-5, the J call TRBJ2-5; D possibly corresponds to TRBD1 (7 bases). Per germline, CDR1 MNHEY and CDR2 SVGAGI. There are 14 residues in the CDR3. The germline V and J ends were trimmed by 8 bases and 5 bases, with 18 bases remaining between them. This chain's CDR3 is CASGLTGVQETQYF. The CDR3 DNA reads TGTGCCAGCGGACTAACAGGGGTCCAGGAGACCCAGTACTTC.

The chain recombines TRBV13 with TRBJ2-2, with a possible D match to TRBD2 (5 bases). V lost 5 bases to trimming and J lost 3 bases, with 7 bases between them. Per germline, CDR1 PRHDT and CDR2 FYEKMQ (reference sequence). The CDR3 loop spans 13 amino acids. The CDR3: CASSRDYTGELFF. The CDR3 DNA reads TGTGCCAGCAGCCGGGATTACACCGGGGAGCTGTTTTTT.

The V and J genes are TRBV28 and TRBJ1-5; D ambiguous. The V gene's germline CDR1 is MDHEN and CDR2 SYDVKM. Trimming shortened V by 6 bases and J by 2 bases, and 11 bases separated the two germline ends. This CDR3 comprises 14 residues. In nucleotides, the CDR3 is TGTGCCAGCAGCGGGGTGACACGCAATCAGCCCCAGCATTTT. This sequence encodes CASSGVTRNQPQHF.

The V gene is TRBV10-2, the J gene TRBJ1-2, with 8 nucleotides matching TRBD1. Trimming removed 7 bases from V and 2 bases from J; junction bases left unmatched: 6. The CDR3 is 14 residues long. Germline CDR1 and CDR2: WSHSY and SAAADI. The DNA of the CDR3 is TGCGCCAGCACCGAGCGGACAGGGAACTATGGCTACACCTTC. It is translated as CASTERTGNYGYTF.

This sequence joins TRBV5-4 and TRBJ2-5, with D possibly TRBD1 on 5 matching bases. Germline assignment: CDR1 SGHNT and CDR2 YYREEE (reference sequence). The V end lost 3 bases, the J end lost 1 base, and 7 bases lay between the germline ends. The CDR3 length is 13 residues. The CDR3 DNA reads TGTGCCAGCAGCTCGACAGTCCAAGAGACCCAGTACTTC. Protein: CASSSTVQETQYF.

This clone was observed a handful of times. The chain employs TRBV30 and TRBJ2-1; D remains unclear. V was cut by 3 bases and J by 7 bases, with 13 bases left in between. This CDR3 spans 13 amino acids. The germline CDR1 and CDR2 sequences are GTSNPN and SVGIG (reference sequence). The CDR3 bases are TGTGCCTGGAGCCTCCTTAGGGCTAATGAGCAGTTCTTC. It specifies CAWSLLRANEQFF. Together with reference TRBV30 and TRBJ2-1, the CDR3 gives the full variable domain: SQTIHQWPATLVQPVGSPLSLECTVEGTSNPNLYWYRQAAGRGLQLLFYSVGIGQISSEVPQNLSASRPQDRQFILSSKKLLLSDSGFYLCAWSLLRANEQFFGPGTRLTVL.

This chain uses TRBV28 with TRBJ2-6, with 10 bases aligning to TRBD1. The J segment lost 3 bases and the V segment lost 5 bases, leaving 7 bases of the junction unmatched. CDR3 size: 17 residues. In germline, CDR1 is MDHEN, CDR2 SYDVKM. The CDR3 protein is CASSPPTGGNGANVLTF. CDR3 sequence (DNA): TGTGCCAGCAGTCCCCCGACAGGGGGCAATGGGGCCAACGTCCTGACTTTC.

This sequence joins TRBV5-1 and TRBJ1-4; perhaps TRBD1 as D (6 bases). V lost 3 bases and J 8 bases, leaving 17 bases between the germline ends. The CDR3 sequence is 15 residues long. Germline CDR1 and CDR2: SGHRS and YFSETQ. The DNA for the CDR3 is TGCGCCAGCAGCTCTGGGACATCCGGGGGGGAAAAACTGTTTTTT. Its translation is CASSSGTSGGEKLFF.

V is TRBV13 and J is TRBJ2-3, with D possibly being TRBD2 (6 bases). The V gene lost 6 bases and the J gene lost 4 bases, with 20 bases spanning the gap. The CDR3 totals 16 residues. CDR1 PRHDT and CDR2 FYEKMQ come from the germline V gene (reference sequence). The CDR3: CASSSSVGSVADTQYF. The CDR3 DNA reads as TGTGCCAGCAGTAGTAGCGTCGGGAGTGTCGCAGATACGCAGTATTTT.

The chain joins TRBV28 to TRBJ2-5, with TRBD2 as a possible D gene (5 bases). With 5 bases removed from V and 7 bases from J, the gap between germline ends came to 17 bases. The CDR3 spans 14 residues. Germline CDR1 reads MDHEN; CDR2 reads SYDVKM. In nucleotides, the CDR3 is TGTGCCAGCAGTCCCCCCTTCCAAAGCGGGACCCAGTACTTC. It specifies CASSPPFQSGTQYF.

This chain connects TRBV7-9 to TRBJ2-7; 10 bases are shared with TRBD1. This CDR3 spans 14 amino acids. The V segment lost 1 base and the J segment 6 bases; nucleotides outside the gene matches: 3. Germline CDR1 and CDR2: SEHNR and FQNEAQ (reference sequence). CDR3: CASSLGDRGTEQYF. Here the CDR3 DNA reads TGTGCCAGCAGCTTAGGGGACAGGGGAACCGAGCAGTACTTC.